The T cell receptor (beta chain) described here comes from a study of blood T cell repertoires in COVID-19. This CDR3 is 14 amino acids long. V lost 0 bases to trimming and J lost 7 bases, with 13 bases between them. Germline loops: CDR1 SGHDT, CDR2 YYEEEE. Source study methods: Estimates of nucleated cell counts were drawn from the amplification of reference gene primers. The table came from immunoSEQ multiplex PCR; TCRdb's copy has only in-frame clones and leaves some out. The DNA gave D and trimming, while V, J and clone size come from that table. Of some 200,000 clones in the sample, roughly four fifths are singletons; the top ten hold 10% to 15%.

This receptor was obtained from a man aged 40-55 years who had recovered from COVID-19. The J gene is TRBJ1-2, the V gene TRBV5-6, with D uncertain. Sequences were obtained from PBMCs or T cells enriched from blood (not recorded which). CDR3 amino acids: CASSLEMGRSGYTF. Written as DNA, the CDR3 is TGTGCCAGCAGCTTGGAGATGGGTCGGAGTGGCTACACCTTC.